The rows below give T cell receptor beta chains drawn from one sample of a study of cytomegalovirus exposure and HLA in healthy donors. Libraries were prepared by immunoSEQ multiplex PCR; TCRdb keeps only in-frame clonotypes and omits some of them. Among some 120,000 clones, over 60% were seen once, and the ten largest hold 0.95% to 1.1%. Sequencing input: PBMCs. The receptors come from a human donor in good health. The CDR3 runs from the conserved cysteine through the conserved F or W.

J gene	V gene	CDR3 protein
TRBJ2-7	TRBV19	CASSGPIKPAGASYEQYF
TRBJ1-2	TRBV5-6	CASSLGVNYGYTF
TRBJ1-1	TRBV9	CASSPWGGSPATEAFF
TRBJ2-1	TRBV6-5	CASSYSRTDNEQFF
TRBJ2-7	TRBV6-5	CASSATRFYEQYF
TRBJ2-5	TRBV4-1	CASSQEQRVGETQYF
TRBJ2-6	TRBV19	CASSIDVRSGANVLTF
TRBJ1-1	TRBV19	CASSTQSNTEAFF
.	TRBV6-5	CASSNGDSSYEQYF
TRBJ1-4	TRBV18	CASSPAGWGGEKLFF
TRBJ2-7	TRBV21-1	CASSKLSSGGYEQYF
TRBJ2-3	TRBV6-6	CASRGSAADTQYF
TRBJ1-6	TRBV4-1	CASSQWGQTPLHF
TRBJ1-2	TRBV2	CASSEDAGGGYGYTF
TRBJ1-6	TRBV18	CARGPQVLNSPLHF
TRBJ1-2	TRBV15	CATSRDQNYGYTF
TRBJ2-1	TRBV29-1	CSATGSYNEQFF
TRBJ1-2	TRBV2	CASSRELANYGYTF
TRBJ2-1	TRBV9	CASSVGTGGVWSYNEQFF
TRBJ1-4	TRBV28	CASSNRGVVATNEKLFF
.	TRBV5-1	CASSLAWDRETYEQYF
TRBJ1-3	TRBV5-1	CASSEFTGNSGNTIYF
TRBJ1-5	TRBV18	CASSPGGAGEPQHF
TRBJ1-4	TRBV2	CASSPEGPTTNEKLFF
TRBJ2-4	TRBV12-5	CASGDTGINIQYF
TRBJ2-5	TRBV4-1	CASSQIVASGQETQYF
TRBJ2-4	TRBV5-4	CASSLERGGGIQYF
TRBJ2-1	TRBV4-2	CASSRETRQDEQFF
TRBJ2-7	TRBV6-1	CASSFFRDTPHEQYF
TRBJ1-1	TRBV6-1	CASSNQQTMNTEAFF
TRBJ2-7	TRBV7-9	CALGAGYEQYF
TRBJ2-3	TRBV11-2	CASSLAGAGGETDTQYF
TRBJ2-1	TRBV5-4	CASGAGNYNEQFF
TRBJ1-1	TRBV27	CASSLGSEAFF
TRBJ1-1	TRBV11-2	CASSAGVHTEAFF
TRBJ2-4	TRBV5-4	CASSLDWGADIQYF
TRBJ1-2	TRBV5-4	CAAVNGGANYGYTF
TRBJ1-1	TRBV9	CASSVGLGSEAFF
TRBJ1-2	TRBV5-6	CASSVGTGVGYTF
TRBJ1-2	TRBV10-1	CASRGVGDPLNYGYTF
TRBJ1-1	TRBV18	CASSPLSTEAFF
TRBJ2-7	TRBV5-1	CASRQGAGEQYF
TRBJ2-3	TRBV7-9	CSSSSPEERTDTQYF
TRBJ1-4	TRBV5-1	CASRAPRDEKLFF
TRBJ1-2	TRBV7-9	CASSLLQGGDYGYTF
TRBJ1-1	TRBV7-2	CASSESNTEAFF
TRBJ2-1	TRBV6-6	CASRKGGGVEEQFF
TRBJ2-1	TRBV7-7	CASSPNSGGEQFF
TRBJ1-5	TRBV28	CASSLERGTEQPQHF
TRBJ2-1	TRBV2	CASSDGGSGGQFF
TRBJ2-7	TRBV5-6	CASAYGGPGEQYF
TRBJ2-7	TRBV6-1	CASGTSVGYEQYF
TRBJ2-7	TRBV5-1	CASSARLAGVISYEQYF
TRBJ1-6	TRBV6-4	CASSARGSSYNSPLHF
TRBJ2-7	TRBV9	CASSVGDVAYEQYF
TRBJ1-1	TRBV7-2	CASSWWGEVTEAFF
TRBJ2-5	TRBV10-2	CASSRSSGGRGETQYF
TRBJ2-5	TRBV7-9	CASSSRRQREETQYF
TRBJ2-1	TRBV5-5	CASSWTGGNYTYNEQFF
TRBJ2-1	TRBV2	CASSEVGSTFNEQFF